This entry is about one T cell receptor beta chain. The antigen is undetermined. Trimming stripped 1 base from V and 3 bases from J, with 9 bases between. The CDR3 extends over 14 amino acids. CDR1 and CDR2 (germline): MGHDK, SYGVNS. Profiling relied on immunoSEQ multiplex PCR, and the TCRdb table lists in-frame clones only, not all of them. The sample yields 2 million to 2.5 million clones, over 85% seen once. This sample is drawn from a study of shared clonotypes between healthy human individuals. Study observations and caveats: Non-shared clonotypes had lower generation probabilities than those shared by all four donors.

The chain recombines TRBV25-1 with TRBJ1-2, with no clear D. This TCR derives from a young man in good health. The specimen was naive CD4+ T cells sorted from blood. Subset reported: CD45RA+ positively selected. The CDR3 region has the DNA TGTGCCAGCAGTGAATCTGGCACTGACTATGGCTACACCTTC. It codes for CASSESGTDYGYTF.